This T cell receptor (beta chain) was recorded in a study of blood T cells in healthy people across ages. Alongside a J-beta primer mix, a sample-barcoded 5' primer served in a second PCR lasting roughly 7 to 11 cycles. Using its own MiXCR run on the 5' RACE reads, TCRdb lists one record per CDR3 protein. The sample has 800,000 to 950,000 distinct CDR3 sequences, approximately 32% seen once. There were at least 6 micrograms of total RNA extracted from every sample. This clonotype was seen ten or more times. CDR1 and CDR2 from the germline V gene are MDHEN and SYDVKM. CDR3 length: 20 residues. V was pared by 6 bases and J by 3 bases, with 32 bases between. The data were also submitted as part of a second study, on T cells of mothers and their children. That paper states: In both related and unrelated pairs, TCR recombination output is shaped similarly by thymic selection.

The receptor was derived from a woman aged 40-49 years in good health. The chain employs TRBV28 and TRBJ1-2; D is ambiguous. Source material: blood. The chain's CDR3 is CASSPVTFSIPTGAYYGYTF. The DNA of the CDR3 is TGTGCCAGCAGCCCCGTGACCTTCTCTATTCCGACCGGAGCTTACTATGGCTACACCTTC.